Below are 5 T cell receptor beta chains sequenced from a single sample in a study of PD-L1 blockade in urothelial cancer. Measured with immunoSEQ multiplex PCR; TCRdb has only the in-frame clones, and not every one. The profile shows tens of thousands of clones, around four fifths of them singletons. The specimen was PBMCs, collected around atezolizumab (anti-PD-L1) treatment. The receptors were sampled from an older man with urothelial cancer.

The chain couples TRBV27 to TRBJ2-3; TRBD2 matches 15 bases. The germline gives CDR1 MNHEY, CDR2 SMNVEV (reference sequence). This CDR3 spans 15 amino acids. With 4 bases clipped from V and 7 bases from J, the junction kept 3 bases outside the gene matches. CDR3: CASSSGTSGRNTQYF. The CDR3 nucleotides are TGTGCCAGCAGTTCCGGGACTAGCGGGAGGAATACGCAGTATTTT.

The rearrangement joins TRBV28 to TRBJ2-7; 7 bases align to TRBD2. The CDR3 spans 16 residues. Germline assignment: CDR1 MDHEN and CDR2 SYDVKM. The trim removed 6 bases at V and 0 bases at J, leaving 11 bases unmatched. CDR3 nucleotides: TGTGCCAGCAGAACCGGGACTACAGATAGCTCCTACGAGCAGTACTTC. It codes for CASRTGTTDSSYEQYF.

The J gene is TRBJ1-3, the V gene TRBV6-5, with unresolved D. Looked up from germline, CDR1 is MNHEY and CDR2 is SVGAGI. Trimming shortened V by 0 bases and J by 7 bases, and 16 bases separated the two germline ends. The CDR3 has 16 residues. Here the CDR3 reads CASSYSGGRGLNTIYF. The CDR3 nucleotides read TGTGCCAGCAGTTACTCAGGAGGTCGTGGACTGAACACCATATATTTT.

V gene TRBV28 combines with J gene TRBJ2-3; tentative D call: TRBD2 (6 bases). V lost 7 bases and J lost 8, with 13 bases in between. CDR1 is MDHEN, CDR2 SYDVKM, per germline. The CDR3 runs to 12 residues. CDR3 residues: CASTSGTATQYF. Here the CDR3 DNA reads TGTGCCAGCACTTCCGGGACTGCTACGCAGTATTTT.

The table lists this clone with a count of one. The chain employs TRBV5-4 and TRBJ2-3, with unresolved D. The V gene's germline CDR1 is SGHNT and CDR2 YYREEE (reference sequence). The CDR3 consists of 15 residues. Trimming pared 3 bases from V and 1 base from J, leaving 12 bases between. CDR3 loop: CASSSPMGGTDTQYF. The DNA of the CDR3 is TGTGCCAGCAGCTCCCCTATGGGCGGCACAGATACGCAGTATTTT.